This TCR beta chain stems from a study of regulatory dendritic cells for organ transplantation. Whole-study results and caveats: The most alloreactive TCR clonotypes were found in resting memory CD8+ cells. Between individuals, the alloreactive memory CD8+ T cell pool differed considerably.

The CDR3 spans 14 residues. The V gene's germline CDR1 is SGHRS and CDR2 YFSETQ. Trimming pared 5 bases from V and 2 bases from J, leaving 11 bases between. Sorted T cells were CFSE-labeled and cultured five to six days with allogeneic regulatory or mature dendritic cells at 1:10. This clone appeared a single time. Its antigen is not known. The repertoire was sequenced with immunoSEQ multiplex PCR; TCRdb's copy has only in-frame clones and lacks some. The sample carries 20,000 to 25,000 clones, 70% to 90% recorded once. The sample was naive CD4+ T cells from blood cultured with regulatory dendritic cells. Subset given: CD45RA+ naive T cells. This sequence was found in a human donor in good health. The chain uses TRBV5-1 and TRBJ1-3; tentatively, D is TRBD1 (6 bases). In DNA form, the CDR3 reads TGCGCCAGCAGTACAGGGACTACTGGAAACACCATATATTTT. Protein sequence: CASSTGTTGNTIYF.